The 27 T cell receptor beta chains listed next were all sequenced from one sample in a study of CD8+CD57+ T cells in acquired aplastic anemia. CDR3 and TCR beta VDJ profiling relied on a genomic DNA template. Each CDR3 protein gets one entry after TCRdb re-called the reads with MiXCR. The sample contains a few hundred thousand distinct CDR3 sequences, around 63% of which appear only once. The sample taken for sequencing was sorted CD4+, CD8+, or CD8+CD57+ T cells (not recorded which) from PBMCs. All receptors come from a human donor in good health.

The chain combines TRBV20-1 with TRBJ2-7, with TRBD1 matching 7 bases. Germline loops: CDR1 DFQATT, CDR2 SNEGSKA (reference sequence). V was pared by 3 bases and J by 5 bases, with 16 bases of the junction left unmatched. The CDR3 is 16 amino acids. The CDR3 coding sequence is TGCAGTGCTAGCCCAGACAGGGTAGAGGGCGGCGACGAGCAGTACTTC. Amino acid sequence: CSASPDRVEGGDEQYF.

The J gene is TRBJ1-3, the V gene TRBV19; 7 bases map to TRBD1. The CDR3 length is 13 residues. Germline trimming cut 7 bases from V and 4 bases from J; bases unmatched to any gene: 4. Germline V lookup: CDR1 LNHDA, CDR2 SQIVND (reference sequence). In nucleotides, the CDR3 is TGTGCCAGTAACCAGGGGGACGGAAACACCATATATTTT. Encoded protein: CASNQGDGNTIYF.

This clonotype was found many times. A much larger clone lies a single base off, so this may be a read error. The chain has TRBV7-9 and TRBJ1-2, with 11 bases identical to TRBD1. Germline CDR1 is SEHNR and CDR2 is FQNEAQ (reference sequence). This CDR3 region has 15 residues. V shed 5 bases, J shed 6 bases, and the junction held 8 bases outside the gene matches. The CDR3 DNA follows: TGTGCCAGCAGCCATCCGGGACAGGGGGGGCATGGCTACACCTTC. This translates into CASSHPGQGGHGYTF.

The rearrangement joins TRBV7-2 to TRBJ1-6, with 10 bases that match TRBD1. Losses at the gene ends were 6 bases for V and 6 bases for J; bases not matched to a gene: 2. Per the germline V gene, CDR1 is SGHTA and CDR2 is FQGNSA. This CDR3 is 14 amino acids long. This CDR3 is CASRGTGANSPLHF. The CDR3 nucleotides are TGTGCCAGCAGAGGGACAGGGGCTAATTCACCCCTCCACTTT.

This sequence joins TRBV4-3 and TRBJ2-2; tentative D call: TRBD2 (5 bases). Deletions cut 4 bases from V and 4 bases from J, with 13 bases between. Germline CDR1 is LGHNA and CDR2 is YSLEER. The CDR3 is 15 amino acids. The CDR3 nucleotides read TGCGCCAGCAGCCCAAAACCGGGAACCACCGGGGAGCTGTTTTTT. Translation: CASSPKPGTTGELFF.

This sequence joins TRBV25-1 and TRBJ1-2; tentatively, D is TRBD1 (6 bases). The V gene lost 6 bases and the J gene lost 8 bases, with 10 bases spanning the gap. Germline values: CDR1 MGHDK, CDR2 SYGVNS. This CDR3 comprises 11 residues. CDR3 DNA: TGTGCCAGCAGCCCGGGGGCGGGCTACACCTTC. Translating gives CASSPGAGYTF.

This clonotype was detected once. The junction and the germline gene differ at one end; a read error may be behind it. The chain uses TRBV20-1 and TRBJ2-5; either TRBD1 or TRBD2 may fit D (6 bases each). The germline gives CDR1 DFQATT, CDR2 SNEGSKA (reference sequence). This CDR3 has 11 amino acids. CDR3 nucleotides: TGCAGTGCTCACAGGGAGGAGACCCAGTACTTT. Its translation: CSAHREETQYF.

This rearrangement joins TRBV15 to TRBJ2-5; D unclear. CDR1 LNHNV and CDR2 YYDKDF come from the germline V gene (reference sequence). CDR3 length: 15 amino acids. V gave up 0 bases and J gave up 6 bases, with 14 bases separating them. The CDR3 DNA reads TGTGCCACCAGCAGAGATCGGTTGTCACAGAAGACCCAGTACTTC. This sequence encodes CATSRDRLSQKTQYF.

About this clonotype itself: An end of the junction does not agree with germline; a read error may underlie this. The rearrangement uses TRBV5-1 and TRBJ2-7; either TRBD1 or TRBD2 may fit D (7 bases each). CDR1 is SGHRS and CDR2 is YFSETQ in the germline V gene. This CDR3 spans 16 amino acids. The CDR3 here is CASSLGQGGSSYEQYF. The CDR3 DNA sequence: TGTGCCAGCAGCTTGGGGCAGGGGGGGTCCTCCTACGAGCAGTACTTC.

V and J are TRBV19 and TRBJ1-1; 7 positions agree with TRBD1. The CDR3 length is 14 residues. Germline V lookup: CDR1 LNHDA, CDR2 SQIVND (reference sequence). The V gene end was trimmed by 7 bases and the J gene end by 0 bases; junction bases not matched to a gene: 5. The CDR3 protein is CASNPGQLNTEAFF. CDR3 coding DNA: TGTGCCAGTAACCCGGGACAGCTGAACACTGAAGCTTTCTTT.

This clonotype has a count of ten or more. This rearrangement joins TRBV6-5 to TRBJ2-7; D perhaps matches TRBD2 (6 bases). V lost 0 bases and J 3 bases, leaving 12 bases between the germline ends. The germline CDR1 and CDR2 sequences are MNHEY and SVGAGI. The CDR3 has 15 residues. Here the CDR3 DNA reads TGTGCCAGCAGTTACTCGCGCCTGGAGGGCTACGAGCAGTACTTC. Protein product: CASSYSRLEGYEQYF.

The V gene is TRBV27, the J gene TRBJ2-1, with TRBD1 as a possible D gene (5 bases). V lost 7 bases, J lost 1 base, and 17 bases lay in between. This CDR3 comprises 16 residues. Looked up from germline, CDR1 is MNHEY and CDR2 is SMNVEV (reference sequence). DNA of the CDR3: TGTGCCAGCACCAACTCCCCGACAGTTTCCTACAATGAGCAGTTCTTC. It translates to CASTNSPTVSYNEQFF.

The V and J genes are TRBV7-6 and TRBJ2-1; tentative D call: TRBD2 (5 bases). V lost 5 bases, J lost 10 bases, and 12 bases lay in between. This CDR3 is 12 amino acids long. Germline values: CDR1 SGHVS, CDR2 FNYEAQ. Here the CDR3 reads CASSPSSGEQFF. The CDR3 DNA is TGTGCCAGCAGCCCCTCCTCGGGGGAGCAGTTCTTC. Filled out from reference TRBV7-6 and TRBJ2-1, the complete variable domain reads GAGVSQSPRYKVTKRGQDVALRCDPISGHVSLYWYRQALGQGPEFLTYFNYEAQQDKSGLPNDRFSAERPEGSISTLTIQRTEQRDSAMYRCASSPSSGEQFFGPGTRLTVL.

The CDR3 nucleotides are TGTGCCAGCAGCGCAAGAGCTGGGGGGAACACTGAAGCTTTCTTT. Residues: CASSARAGGNTEAFF. The rearrangement uses TRBV7-9 and TRBJ1-1, with D maybe TRBD1 (5 bases). Trimming removed 5 bases from V and 1 base from J, with 14 bases in between. The CDR3 is 15 amino acids. Germline V gives CDR1 SEHNR, CDR2 FQNEAQ (reference sequence).

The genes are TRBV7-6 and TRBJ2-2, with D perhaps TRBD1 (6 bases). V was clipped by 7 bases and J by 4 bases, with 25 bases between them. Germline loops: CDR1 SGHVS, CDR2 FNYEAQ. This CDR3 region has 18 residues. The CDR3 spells CASTRTGLGTPTTGELFF. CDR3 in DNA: TGTGCCAGCACCCGAACAGGGCTCGGGACGCCCACCACCGGGGAGCTGTTTTTT.

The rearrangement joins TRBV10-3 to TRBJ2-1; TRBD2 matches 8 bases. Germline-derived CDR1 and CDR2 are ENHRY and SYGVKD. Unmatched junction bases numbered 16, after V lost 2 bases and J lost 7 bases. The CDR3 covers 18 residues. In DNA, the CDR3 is TGTGCCATCAGTGAGGAGATCAGCGGGGGCCCCCGGAGGAATGAGCAGTTCTTC. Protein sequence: CAISEEISGGPRRNEQFF.

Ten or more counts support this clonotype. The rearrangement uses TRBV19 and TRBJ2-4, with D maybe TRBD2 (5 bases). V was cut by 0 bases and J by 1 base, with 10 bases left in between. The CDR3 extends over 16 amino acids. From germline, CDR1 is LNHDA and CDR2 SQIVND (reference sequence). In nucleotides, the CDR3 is TGTGCCAGTAGTATAGATAAGGGAGAGGCCAAAAACATTCAGTACTTC. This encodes CASSIDKGEAKNIQYF. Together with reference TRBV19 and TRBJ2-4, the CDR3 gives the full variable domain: DGGITQSPKYLFRKEGQNVTLSCEQNLNHDAMYWYRQDPGQGLRLIYYSQIVNDFQKGDIAEGYSVSREKKESFPLTVTSAQKNPTAFYLCASSIDKGEAKNIQYFGAGTRLSVL.

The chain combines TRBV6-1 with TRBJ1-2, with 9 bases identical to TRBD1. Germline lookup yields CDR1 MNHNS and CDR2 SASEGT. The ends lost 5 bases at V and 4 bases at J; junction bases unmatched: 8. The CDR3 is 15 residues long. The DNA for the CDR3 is TGTGCCAGCAGTTACCAGGGGACAGGGACCTATGGCTACACCTTC. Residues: CASSYQGTGTYGYTF.

DNA for the CDR3: TGTGCCAGCAGTTCCACCGGACAGGAAGCTTTCTTT. This translates into CASSSTGQEAFF. The chain joins TRBV6-5 to TRBJ1-1; tentative D call: TRBD1 (6 bases). The CDR3 runs to 12 residues. Trimming stripped 4 bases from V and 8 bases from J, with 11 bases between. The germline gives CDR1 MNHEY, CDR2 SVGAGI.

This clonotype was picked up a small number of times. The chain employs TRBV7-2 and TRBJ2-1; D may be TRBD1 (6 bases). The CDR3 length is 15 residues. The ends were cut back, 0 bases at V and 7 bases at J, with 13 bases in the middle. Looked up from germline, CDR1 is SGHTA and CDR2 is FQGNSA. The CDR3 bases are TGTGCCAGCAGCTTAGCGACAGGACCCCGGAATGAGCAGTTCTTC. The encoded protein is CASSLATGPRNEQFF.

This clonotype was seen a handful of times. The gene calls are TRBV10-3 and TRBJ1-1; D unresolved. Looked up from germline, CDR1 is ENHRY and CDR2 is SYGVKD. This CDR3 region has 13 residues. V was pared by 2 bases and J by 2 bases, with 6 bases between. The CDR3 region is CAISEKVNTEAFF. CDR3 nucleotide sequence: TGTGCCATCAGTGAGAAGGTCAACACTGAAGCTTTCTTT.

Here the CDR3 reads CASENPGLPYEQYF. CDR3 nucleotides: TGTGCCAGCGAGAATCCGGGACTCCCGTACGAGCAGTACTTC. The genes are TRBV2 and TRBJ2-7; a weak D match, TRBD2 (6 bases). V dropped 8 bases and J dropped 4 bases, with 18 bases sitting between them. Germline CDR1 reads SNHLY; CDR2 reads FYNNEI. This CDR3 is 14 amino acids long.

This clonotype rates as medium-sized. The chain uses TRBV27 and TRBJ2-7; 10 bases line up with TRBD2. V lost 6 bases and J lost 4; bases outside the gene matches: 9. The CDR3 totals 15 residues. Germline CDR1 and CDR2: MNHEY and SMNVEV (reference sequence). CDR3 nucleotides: TGTGCCAGCAGATCGCTAGCGGGGGCGCCATACGAGCAGTACTTC. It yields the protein CASRSLAGAPYEQYF.

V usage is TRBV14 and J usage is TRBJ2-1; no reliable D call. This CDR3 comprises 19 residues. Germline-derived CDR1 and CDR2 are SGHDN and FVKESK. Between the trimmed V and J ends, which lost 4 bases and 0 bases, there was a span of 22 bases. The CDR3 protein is CASSLEIVGNALSYNEQFF. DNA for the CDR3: TGTGCCAGCAGCCTCGAAATTGTGGGGAACGCACTCTCCTACAATGAGCAGTTCTTC.

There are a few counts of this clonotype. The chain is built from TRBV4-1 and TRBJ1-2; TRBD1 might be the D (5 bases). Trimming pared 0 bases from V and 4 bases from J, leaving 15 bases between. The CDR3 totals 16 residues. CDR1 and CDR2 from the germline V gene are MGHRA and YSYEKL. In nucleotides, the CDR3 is TGCGCCAGCAGCCAAGATCTCTCGGGGGTGAGCTATGGCTACACCTTC. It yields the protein CASSQDLSGVSYGYTF.

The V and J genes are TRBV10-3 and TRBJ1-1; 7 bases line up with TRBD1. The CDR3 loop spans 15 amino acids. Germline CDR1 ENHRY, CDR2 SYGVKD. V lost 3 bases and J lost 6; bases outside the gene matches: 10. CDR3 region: CAISDSGTEMPEAFF. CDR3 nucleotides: TGTGCCATCAGTGATTCCGGGACAGAGATGCCTGAAGCTTTCTTT.

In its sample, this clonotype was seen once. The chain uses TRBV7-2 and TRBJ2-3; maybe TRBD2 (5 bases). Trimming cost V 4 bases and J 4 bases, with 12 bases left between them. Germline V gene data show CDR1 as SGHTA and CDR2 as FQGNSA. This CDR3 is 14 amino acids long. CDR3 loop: CASSSRLASDTQYF. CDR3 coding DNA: TGTGCCAGCAGCTCTCGTCTAGCCTCAGATACGCAGTATTTT.